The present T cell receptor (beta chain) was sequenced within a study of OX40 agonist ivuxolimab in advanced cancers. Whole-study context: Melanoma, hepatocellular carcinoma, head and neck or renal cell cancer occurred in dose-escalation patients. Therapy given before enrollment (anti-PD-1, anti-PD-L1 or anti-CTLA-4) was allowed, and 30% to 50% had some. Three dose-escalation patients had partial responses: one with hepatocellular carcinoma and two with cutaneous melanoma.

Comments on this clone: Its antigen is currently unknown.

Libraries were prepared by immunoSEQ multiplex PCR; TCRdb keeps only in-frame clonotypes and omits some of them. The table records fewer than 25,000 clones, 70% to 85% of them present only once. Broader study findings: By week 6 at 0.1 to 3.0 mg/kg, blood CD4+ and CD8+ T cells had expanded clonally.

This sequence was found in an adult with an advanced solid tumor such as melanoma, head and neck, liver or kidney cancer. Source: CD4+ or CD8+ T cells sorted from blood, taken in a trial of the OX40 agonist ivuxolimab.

CDR3 sequence reads: CASSELHQGAGYEQYF. As DNA, the CDR3 is TGTGCCAGCAGTGAATTACACCAGGGAGCCGGCTACGAGCAGTACTTC. The J gene is TRBJ2-7, the V gene TRBV2; D is perhaps TRBD1 or TRBD2 (5 bases each). CDR1 is SNHLY and CDR2 is FYNNEI in the germline V gene. V gave up 2 bases and J gave up 3 bases, with 17 bases separating them. CDR3 length: 16 residues.